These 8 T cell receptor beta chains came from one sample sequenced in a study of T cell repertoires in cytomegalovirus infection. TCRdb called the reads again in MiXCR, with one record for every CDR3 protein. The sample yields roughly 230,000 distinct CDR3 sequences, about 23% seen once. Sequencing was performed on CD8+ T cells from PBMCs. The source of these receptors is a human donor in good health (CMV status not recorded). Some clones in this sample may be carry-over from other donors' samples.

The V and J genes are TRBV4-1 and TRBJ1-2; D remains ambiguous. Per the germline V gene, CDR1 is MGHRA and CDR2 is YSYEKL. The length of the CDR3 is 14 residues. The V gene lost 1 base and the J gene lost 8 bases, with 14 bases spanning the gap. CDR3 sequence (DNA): TGCGCCAGCAGCCAAGTTTATGCGGCCAGGGGCTACACCTTC. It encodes CASSQVYAARGYTF.

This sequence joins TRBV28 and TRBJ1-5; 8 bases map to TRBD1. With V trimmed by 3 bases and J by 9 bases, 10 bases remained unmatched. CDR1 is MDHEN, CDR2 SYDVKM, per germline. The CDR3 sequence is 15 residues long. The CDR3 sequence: CASSLPQGAHRPQHF. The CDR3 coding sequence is TGTGCCAGCAGTTTGCCGCAGGGGGCCCATCGGCCCCAGCATTTT.

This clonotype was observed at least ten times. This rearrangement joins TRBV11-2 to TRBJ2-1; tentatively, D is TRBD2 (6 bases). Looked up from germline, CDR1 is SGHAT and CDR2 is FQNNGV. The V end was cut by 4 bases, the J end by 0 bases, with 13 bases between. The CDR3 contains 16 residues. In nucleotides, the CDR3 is TGTGCCAGCAGCTACCGACTAGACCACTCCTACAATGAGCAGTTCTTC. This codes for CASSYRLDHSYNEQFF.

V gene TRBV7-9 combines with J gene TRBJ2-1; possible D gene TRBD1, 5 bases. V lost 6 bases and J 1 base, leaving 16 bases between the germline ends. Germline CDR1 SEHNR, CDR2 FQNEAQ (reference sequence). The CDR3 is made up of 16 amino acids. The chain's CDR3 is CASRQPDTRSYNEQFF. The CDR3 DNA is TGTGCCAGCAGACAACCGGACACCCGATCCTACAATGAGCAGTTCTTC. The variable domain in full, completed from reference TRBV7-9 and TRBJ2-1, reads DTGVSQNPRHKITKRGQNVTFRCDPISEHNRLYWYRQTLGQGPEFLTYFQNEAQLEKSRLLSDRFSAERPKGSFSTLEIQRTEQGDSAMYLCASRQPDTRSYNEQFFGPGTRLTVL.

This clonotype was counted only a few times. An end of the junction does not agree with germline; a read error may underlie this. The CDR3 sequence: CVSSLGSGGAYEQYF. The CDR3 nucleotides read TGTGTCAGCAGTTTAGGTAGCGGGGGTGCCTACGAGCAGTACTTC. This sequence joins TRBV12-3 or TRBV12-4 and TRBJ2-7, with 9 bases identical to TRBD2. The CDR3 is 15 residues long.

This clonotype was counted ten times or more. The CDR3 bases are TGTGCCAGCAGTGGAGACGGGGAGTACGAGCAGTACTTC. The encoded protein is CASSGDGEYEQYF. J is TRBJ2-7 and V is TRBV6-5, with D perhaps TRBD2 (5 bases). The V gene's germline CDR1 is MNHEY and CDR2 SVGAGI. V gave up 5 bases and J gave up 4 bases, with 12 bases separating them. The CDR3 extends over 13 amino acids.

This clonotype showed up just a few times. The CDR3 DNA reads as TGTGCCAGCAGCTTGGGGACTGTGGGCCCGAGGGAGCCCCAGCATTTT. Translated: CASSLGTVGPREPQHF. V is TRBV5-6 and J is TRBJ1-5; no clear D gene. Trimming took off 0 bases at V and 8 bases at J, with 18 bases between the two ends. The CDR3 spans 16 residues. Germline CDR1 is SGHDT and CDR2 is YYEEEE.

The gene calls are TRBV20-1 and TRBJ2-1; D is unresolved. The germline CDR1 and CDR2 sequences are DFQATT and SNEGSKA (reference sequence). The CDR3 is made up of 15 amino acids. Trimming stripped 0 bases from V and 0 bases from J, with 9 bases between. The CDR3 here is CSARDVVTSYNEQFF. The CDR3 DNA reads TGCAGTGCTAGAGATGTGGTAACCTCCTACAATGAGCAGTTCTTC.